This T cell receptor beta chain was sequenced during a study of metastatic and nonmetastatic thyroid tumors. On the study more broadly: Across blood and tumor or nodule tissue, repertoires from malignant and benign thyroid patients were compared with one another.

No treatment had been given to any patient before thyroid surgery. Deletions cut 0 bases from V and 1 base from J, with 9 bases between. This CDR3 is 15 amino acids long. This clone has a count of ten or more. Distinct nucleotide sequences in the sample also encode this CDR3. Via MiXCR, TCRdb re-called the PCR reads. The sample includes tens of thousands of clones, 10% to 15% seen only once; the top ten take 4% to 6%. The source is a female donor with papillary thyroid cancer or a benign thyroid nodule (not recorded which). Some clones in this sample may be carry-over from other donors' samples. This sequence joins TRBV12-3 or TRBV12-4 and TRBJ1-1; possibly TRBD1 for D (6 bases). The sequenced material came from blood. CDR3 in DNA: TGTGCCAGCAGTTTAGCTGGGGGCCAGAACACTGAAGCTTTCTTT. Its protein is CASSLAGGQNTEAFF.